This TCR beta chain was profiled in a study of shared clonotypes between healthy human individuals. Study outcomes and limitations: Non-shared clonotypes displayed generation probabilities falling below those of clonotypes present in all four donors.

CD45RO negativity and positive selection for CCR7 defined naive CD8 cells, a population that excluded terminally differentiated effector memory CD45RA+ cells. Assay used: immunoSEQ multiplex PCR; TCRdb lists only in-frame clones, some missing. The repertoire holds approximately 2,000,000 clones, about 93% seen once, with less than 2% in the top ten. The germline V gene has CDR1 SGHTS and CDR2 YDEGEE. This CDR3 contains 19 residues. The V end lost 4 bases, the J end lost 0 bases, and 25 bases lay between the germline ends. Details on this clone: Its antigen is unidentified.

The chain is built from TRBV5-8 and TRBJ1-2; D is possibly TRBD1 (5 bases). The specimen was naive CD8+ T cells from PBMCs. This receptor was taken from a young man in good health. Some clones in this sample may be carry-over from other donors' samples. Here the CDR3 reads CASSLRKNLDSHSNYGYTF. The DNA for the CDR3 is TGTGCCAGCAGCCTGAGAAAAAACCTAGACAGCCATTCTAACTATGGCTACACCTTC.